Below are 24 T cell receptor beta chains sequenced from a single sample in a study of T cells in localized non-small cell lung cancer. Measured with immunoSEQ multiplex PCR; TCRdb has only the in-frame clones, and not every one. The sample has about 33,000 clones; approximately 81% are singletons. The input for sequencing was peripheral blood, taken before any cancer treatment. The receptors come from a male donor at least 60 years old with stage II squamous cell lung carcinoma.

V gene TRBV6-1 combines with J gene TRBJ2-1; 8 nucleotides align to TRBD2. Germline CDR1 MNHNS, CDR2 SASEGT. J was trimmed by 4 bases and V by 8 bases; bases with no gene match: 10. The CDR3 loop spans 15 amino acids. The CDR3 region is CASHRSLADYNEQFF. CDR3 in DNA: TGTGCCAGCCATCGGTCACTAGCGGATTACAATGAGCAGTTCTTC.

V and J are TRBV6-6 and TRBJ2-7; 7 positions match TRBD1. Losses at the gene ends were 0 bases for V and 4 bases for J; bases not matched to a gene: 9. Germline assignment: CDR1 MNHNY and CDR2 SVGAGI (reference sequence). The CDR3 spans 16 residues. Here the CDR3 DNA reads TGTGCCAGCAGTTACTCACTCGGGACAGTGGTGTACGAGCAGTACTTC. Encoded protein: CASSYSLGTVVYEQYF.

The chain combines TRBV27 with TRBJ1-2; tentatively, D is TRBD1 (6 bases). The length of the CDR3 is 14 residues. Germline V gene data show CDR1 as MNHEY and CDR2 as SMNVEV (reference sequence). V was clipped by 3 bases and J by 8 bases, with 16 bases between them. The CDR3, as DNA: TGTGCCAGCAGTTTTCGTCAGGGGATGGAGGGCTACACCTTC. The encoded protein is CASSFRQGMEGYTF.

This chain uses TRBV9 with TRBJ1-4; D gene unclear. Germline CDR1 is SGDLS and CDR2 is YYNGEE. CDR3 size: 15 residues. With 0 bases removed from V and 4 bases from J, the gap between germline ends came to 10 bases. The CDR3: CASSVDYGGNEKLFF. CDR3 coding DNA: TGTGCCAGCAGCGTAGATTACGGCGGTAATGAAAAACTGTTTTTT.

This chain uses TRBV10-3 with TRBJ2-3; 7 positions agree with TRBD2. The CDR3 is made up of 16 amino acids. The ends lost 0 bases at V and 2 bases at J; junction bases unmatched: 5. The germline CDR1 and CDR2 sequences are ENHRY and SYGVKD. CDR3 residues: CAISESQRGHTDTQYF. In DNA, the CDR3 is TGTGCCATCAGTGAGTCCCAGCGGGGCCACACAGATACGCAGTATTTT.

The V gene is TRBV5-1, the J gene TRBJ2-7; D is possibly TRBD1 (6 bases). Germline V CDR1 and CDR2: SGHRS, YFSETQ. V lost 3 bases and J lost 7, with 17 bases in between. The CDR3 is 14 residues long. In DNA, the CDR3 is TGCGCCAGCAGCTCCCTACAGGGACGTGAGGAGCAGTACTTC. Amino acid sequence: CASSSLQGREEQYF.

The sample holds one count of this clone. The chain joins TRBV15 to TRBJ2-5; no clear D. Looked up from germline, CDR1 is LNHNV and CDR2 is YYDKDF (reference sequence). V lost 1 base and J 5 bases, leaving 11 bases between the germline ends. The CDR3 spans 14 residues. The CDR3 loop reads CATSRVVLGETQYF. In DNA form, the CDR3 reads TGTGCCACCAGCAGAGTTGTTCTAGGGGAGACCCAGTACTTC.

This clone was detected once. This sequence joins TRBV7-9 and TRBJ1-3; D gene uncertain. Germline CDR1 is SEHNR and CDR2 is FQNEAQ (reference sequence). The V end was cut by 1 base, the J end by 4 bases, with 17 bases between. This CDR3 comprises 17 residues. The CDR3 region is CASSLGPRITRGNTIYF. DNA for the CDR3: TGTGCCAGCAGCTTAGGTCCCCGAATAACTCGGGGAAACACCATATATTTT.

The table lists this clone with a few counts. The rearrangement links TRBV7-9 to TRBJ1-5; 9 positions agree with TRBD1. This CDR3 is built from 14 residues. Germline V lookup: CDR1 SEHNR, CDR2 FQNEAQ (reference sequence). Trimming removed 5 bases from V and 2 bases from J; junction bases left unmatched: 1. In nucleotides, the CDR3 is TGTGCCAGCAGCCGGACAGGGGGCAATCAGCCCCAGCATTTT. Its protein product is CASSRTGGNQPQHF.

This clone was recorded once. The genes are TRBV7-2 and TRBJ1-2; 9 nucleotides agree with TRBD1. Germline CDR1 and CDR2: SGHTA and FQGNSA. V was clipped by 7 bases and J by 0 bases; unmatched bases: 9. The CDR3 runs to 16 residues. Here the CDR3 DNA reads TGTGCCAGCACCCCCATCAGACAGGGGGCTAACTATGGCTACACCTTC. This encodes CASTPIRQGANYGYTF.

The chain joins TRBV11-2 to TRBJ2-7, with TRBD1 matching over 10 bases. Losses at the gene ends were 5 bases for V and 4 bases for J; bases not matched to a gene: 8. CDR3 length: 15 amino acids. From germline, CDR1 is SGHAT and CDR2 FQNNGV. In DNA form, the CDR3 reads TGTGCCAGCAGCCCCCACGACAGGGGGCTGTACGAGCAGTACTTC. Translation gives CASSPHDRGLYEQYF.

The table lists this clone with a count of one. The chain combines TRBV23-1 with TRBJ1-3, with 9 bases identical to TRBD1. TRBV23-1 is an ORF, and what it does is uncertain. The junction had 8 bases not matched to a gene; V was cut back by 2 bases and J by 3 bases. The CDR3 has 17 amino acids. The CDR3 bases are TGCGCCAGCAGTCAACAGGGAGGGACAGGGTTTGGAAACACCATATATTTT. Translating gives CASSQQGGTGFGNTIYF.

This rearrangement joins TRBV11-3 to TRBJ1-1; 9 bases align to TRBD1. Germline V gene sequence: CDR1 SGHNT, CDR2 YENEEA. V shed 4 bases, J shed 5 bases, and the junction held 5 bases outside the gene matches. This CDR3 region has 14 residues. The CDR3 here is CASSSTGGGTEAFF. The CDR3 DNA is TGTGCCAGCAGCTCGACAGGGGGAGGGACTGAAGCTTTCTTT.

This chain joins TRBV30 and TRBJ1-4; maybe TRBD1 (5 bases). V was shortened by 3 bases and J by 8 bases, with 19 bases between the two germline ends. Germline CDR1 is GTSNPN and CDR2 is SVGIG (reference sequence). The CDR3 length is 15 residues. The chain's CDR3 is CAWRPPGSRGEKLFF. For the CDR3, the DNA is TGTGCCTGGAGGCCCCCTGGGTCCCGGGGCGAAAAACTGTTTTTT.

The CDR3: CASRLNTGANTGELFF. The CDR3 coding sequence is TGTGCCAGCAGACTAAATACAGGGGCGAACACCGGGGAGCTGTTTTTT. This sequence joins TRBV27 and TRBJ2-2; 7 bases line up with TRBD1. The ends lost 6 bases at V and 0 bases at J; junction bases unmatched: 7. This CDR3 is built from 16 residues. Germline loops: CDR1 MNHEY, CDR2 SMNVEV (reference sequence).

The V and J genes are TRBV4-1 and TRBJ2-4; 11 nucleotides match TRBD2. This CDR3 region has 15 residues. Trimming removed 1 base from V and 9 bases from J; junction bases left unmatched: 5. Germline CDR1 and CDR2: MGHRA and YSYEKL. This CDR3 is CASSQVTSGNGIQYF. CDR3 nucleotide sequence: TGCGCCAGCAGCCAAGTGACTAGCGGGAACGGCATTCAGTACTTC.

The CDR3 sequence is CASSFSWGFYNEQFF. The DNA for the CDR3 is TGTGCCAGCAGTTTCTCTTGGGGATTTTACAATGAGCAGTTCTTC. The V and J genes are TRBV27 and TRBJ2-1; unclear D gene. The V and J ends lost 3 bases and 4 bases respectively, with 13 bases between them. The germline gives CDR1 MNHEY, CDR2 SMNVEV (reference sequence). The CDR3 is made up of 15 amino acids.

The V and J genes are TRBV10-3 and TRBJ2-5; TRBD1 is a possible D gene (6 bases). The J call may be wrong; the DNA end is better matched by TRBJ2-7. CDR3 size: 16 residues. The germline CDR1 and CDR2 sequences are ENHRY and SYGVKD. The CDR3 loop is CAIRASDRTSGYEQYF. The CDR3 DNA sequence: TGTGCCATCAGGGCAAGTGACAGGACGTCGGGCTACGAGCAGTACTTC.

This clone appeared a few times. The genes are TRBV10-3 and TRBJ2-2; D is tentatively TRBD1 or TRBD2 (5 bases each). Trimming removed 10 bases at V and 8 bases at J, with 14 bases between. The CDR3 totals 12 residues. Germline CDR1 reads ENHRY; CDR2 reads SYGVKD. CDR3 DNA: TGTGCCAGCAGGGAGTGGGAAGGGGAGCTGTTTTTT. Protein: CASREWEGELFF.

The chain uses TRBV7-3 and TRBJ1-3, with D unclear. The CDR3 covers 14 residues. Looked up from germline, CDR1 is SGHTA and CDR2 is FQGTGA. V lost 4 bases and J 4 bases, leaving 11 bases between the germline ends. The DNA of the CDR3 is TGTGCCAGCAGCTCAGGACCCGAGGGAAACACCATATATTTT. Encoded protein: CASSSGPEGNTIYF. Drawing the rest from reference TRBV7-3 and TRBJ1-3, the complete variable domain is GAGVSQTPSNKVTEKGKYVELRCDPISGHTALYWYRQSLGQGPEFLIYFQGTGAADDSGLPNDRFFAVRPEGSVSTLKIQRTERGDSAVYLCASSSGPEGNTIYFGEGSWLTVV.

V gene TRBV5-1 combines with J gene TRBJ1-3; weak D call: TRBD1 (5 bases). V was trimmed by 4 bases and J by 2 bases, leaving 13 bases between them. The CDR3 has 15 residues. Germline V gene sequence: CDR1 SGHRS, CDR2 YFSETQ. This CDR3 reads CASSLGLSTGNTIYF. The DNA of the CDR3 is TGCGCCAGCAGCCTGGGACTGTCCACTGGAAACACCATATATTTT. Full variable domain (remainder filled in from reference TRBV5-1 and TRBJ1-3): KAGVTQTPRYLIKTRGQQVTLSCSPISGHRSVSWYQQTPGQGLQFLFEYFSETQRNKGNFPGRFSGRQFSNSRSEMNVSTLELGDSALYLCASSLGLSTGNTIYFGEGSWLTVV.

This clone is a singleton in its sample. The chain carries TRBV4-1 and TRBJ1-6; 8 bases match TRBD1. J gave up 0 bases and V 4 bases, and 5 bases lay outside the gene matches. The germline gives CDR1 MGHRA, CDR2 YSYEKL. This CDR3 comprises 17 residues. CDR3 in amino acids: CASSLDRGGSYNSPLHF. DNA for the CDR3: TGCGCCAGCAGCCTTGACAGGGGAGGCTCCTATAATTCACCCCTCCACTTT.

The chain joins TRBV11-3 to TRBJ2-1, with D hard to call. Trimming removed 3 bases at V and 3 bases at J, with 9 bases between. CDR3 length equals 14 residues. From germline, CDR1 is SGHNT and CDR2 YENEEA. The CDR3 nucleotides are TGTGCCAGCAGCTTTAGAGAGGACTACAATGAGCAGTTCTTC. Amino acid sequence: CASSFREDYNEQFF.

The chain couples TRBV27 to TRBJ2-5, with 8 bases identical to TRBD1. J gave up 5 bases and V 2 bases, and 4 bases lay outside the gene matches. CDR1 and CDR2 (germline): MNHEY, SMNVEV (reference sequence). The CDR3 contains 14 residues. CDR3 sequence (DNA): TGTGCCAGCAGTTTAATACCAGGGGGCGAGACCCAGTACTTC. Amino acids: CASSLIPGGETQYF.